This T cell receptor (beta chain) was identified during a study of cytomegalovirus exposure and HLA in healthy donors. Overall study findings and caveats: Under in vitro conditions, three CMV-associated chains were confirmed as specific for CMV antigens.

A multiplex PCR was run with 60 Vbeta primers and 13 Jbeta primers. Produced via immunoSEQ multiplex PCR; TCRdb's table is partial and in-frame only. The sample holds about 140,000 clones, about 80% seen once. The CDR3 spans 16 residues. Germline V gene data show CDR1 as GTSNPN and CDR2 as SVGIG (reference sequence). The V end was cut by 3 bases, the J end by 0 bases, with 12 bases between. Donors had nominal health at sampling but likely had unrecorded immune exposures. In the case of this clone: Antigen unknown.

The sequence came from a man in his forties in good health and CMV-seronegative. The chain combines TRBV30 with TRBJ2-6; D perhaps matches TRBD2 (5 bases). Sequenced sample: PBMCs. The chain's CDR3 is CAWSPGFSSGANVLTF. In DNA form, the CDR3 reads TGTGCCTGGAGCCCGGGGTTTAGCTCTGGGGCCAACGTCCTGACTTTC.